This T cell receptor (beta chain) was captured by sequencing in a study of cytomegalovirus exposure and HLA in healthy donors. For the study at large: A later analysis reported the 120 or so validation repertoires used the same platform as the approximately 660 first-cohort repertoires.

Study-wide results and caveats: Reportedly, diagnosis of cytomegalovirus status by the classifier showed high specificity and sensitivity. According to a later analysis, TCR clusters from the first cohort tended to co-occur in the roughly 110 validation repertoires. Listed as cytomegalovirus-associated were 150 or so TCR beta chains.

Repertoires were generated with immunoSEQ multiplex PCR, while TCRdb's copy carries only in-frame clones and drops some. The sample consists of a few hundred thousand clones, 80% to 90% of them appearing once. Germline assignment: CDR1 MNHNS and CDR2 SASEGT. This CDR3 spans 13 amino acids. Deletions cut 5 bases from V and 4 bases from J, with 12 bases between. As concerns this clone: No antigen is known for it.

The V and J genes are TRBV6-1 and TRBJ2-7; TRBD1 might be the D (6 bases). Material for sequencing was PBMCs. This TCR came from a woman between 18 and 30 years old in good health and CMV-seronegative. CDR3 in amino acids: CASSLQGPYEQYF. The CDR3 region has the DNA TGTGCCAGCAGTCTACAGGGCCCTTACGAGCAGTACTTC.